This TCR beta chain was profiled in a study of cytomegalovirus exposure and HLA in healthy donors. Overall study: Membership in the Caucasian-associated ancestry cluster was found for around 81% of approximately 430 genotyped donors.

PCR primers comprised 60 Vbeta and 13 Jbeta primers. Libraries were prepared by immunoSEQ multiplex PCR; TCRdb keeps only in-frame clonotypes and omits some of them. The sample carries 170,000 or so clones, about 73% recorded once. This clone showed up just once. The antigen remains unidentified. Study-wide findings and caveats: A later analysis reportedly found fewer N-insertions in an Asian-associated ancestry cluster than the roughly 700-donor mean. Being productive about 87% or about 30% of the time was typical of most TCR beta V segments in an earlier analysis.

The CDR3 runs to 13 residues. Germline loops: CDR1 MNHEY, CDR2 SMNVEV (reference sequence). Trimming removed 5 bases at V and 4 bases at J, with 9 bases between. This TCR was sampled from a woman between 45 and 60 years old in good health and CMV-seropositive. The chain uses TRBV27 and TRBJ1-5, with D possibly being TRBD1 (6 bases). The sample comprised PBMCs. The CDR3 sequence is CASSRTANQPQHF. In DNA form, the CDR3 reads TGTGCCAGCAGTCGGACAGCGAATCAGCCCCAGCATTTT.